The 10 T cell receptor beta chains below all came from one sample that was sequenced in a study of shared clonotypes between healthy human individuals. Sequencing used immunoSEQ multiplex PCR; TCRdb keeps in-frame clones, though not all of them. The sample shows roughly 2 million clones, 90% to 95% of them seen only once. Material for sequencing was naive CD4+ T cells sorted from blood. Subset meaning: CD45RA+ positively selected. These receptors were collected from a man between 18 and 29 years old in good health.

The chain carries TRBV25-1 and TRBJ2-4, with 9 bases identical to TRBD1. The CDR3 runs 13 residues. V lost 8 bases and J lost 7; bases outside the gene matches: 6. Per germline, CDR1 MGHDK and CDR2 SYGVNS. CDR3: CASGQGPGNIQYF. In DNA, the CDR3 is TGTGCCAGCGGACAGGGGCCGGGGAACATTCAGTACTTC.

This clone has more than one count but fewer than ten. The same CDR3 can be traced to other DNA sequences in this sample. The chain is built from TRBV6-1 and TRBJ1-5, with TRBD1 as a possible D gene (6 bases). The CDR3 loop spans 13 amino acids. Germline CDR1 MNHNS, CDR2 SASEGT. V lost 2 bases and J 4 bases, leaving 6 bases between the germline ends. The CDR3 coding sequence is TGTGCCAGCAGTGAACAGGGGAATCAGCCCCAGCATTTT. This encodes CASSEQGNQPQHF.

With regard to this clone: This may come from a read error, since a much larger clone is one base off. The CDR3 nucleotides are TGTGCCAGCAGTTTCGATAGCAATCAGCCCCAGCATTTT. Translation: CASSFDSNQPQHF. The V and J genes are TRBV27 and TRBJ1-5; D is ambiguous. CDR1 MNHEY and CDR2 SMNVEV come from the germline V gene (reference sequence). V was shortened by 3 bases and J by 0 bases, with 3 bases between the two germline ends. This CDR3 region has 13 residues.

CDR3 DNA: TGTGCCATCAGTGCATGGACTAGCGGGAGCACCTACAATGAGCAGTTCTTC. Translated, it gives CAISAWTSGSTYNEQFF. V usage is TRBV10-3 and J usage is TRBJ2-1; 13 nucleotides align to TRBD2. Germline V lookup: CDR1 ENHRY, CDR2 SYGVKD. The CDR3 has 17 amino acids. The V segment lost 4 bases and the J segment 2 bases; nucleotides outside the gene matches: 5.

CDR3 nucleotide sequence: TGCAGCGTTGAAGATCGGACCGGGACAGGGGGCTCCTACGAGCAGTACTTC. Translated: CSVEDRTGTGGSYEQYF. The chain uses TRBV29-1 and TRBJ2-7; 11 bases are shared with TRBD1. After removal of 0 bases from V and 0 bases from J, the junction contained 7 bases not matched to a gene. Germline V gene sequence: CDR1 SQVTM, CDR2 ANQGSEA. The CDR3 spans 17 residues.

This chain uses TRBV6-5 with TRBJ1-4; 10 bases line up with TRBD1. The CDR3 has 14 residues. The ends lost 2 bases at V and 8 bases at J; junction bases unmatched: 2. Per the germline V gene, CDR1 is MNHEY and CDR2 is SVGAGI. CDR3 amino acids: CASSYQGQGEKLFF. CDR3 nucleotide sequence: TGTGCCAGCAGTTACCAGGGACAGGGGGAAAAACTGTTTTTT.

The CDR3 region is CASVRTGSKNEKLFF. The CDR3 nucleotides are TGTGCCAGCGTCCGGACAGGGTCCAAAAATGAAAAACTGTTTTTT. The J gene is TRBJ1-4, the V gene TRBV11-2, with 8 bases identical to TRBD1. The V segment lost 8 bases and the J segment 5 bases; nucleotides outside the gene matches: 10. The CDR3 spans 15 residues. Germline values: CDR1 SGHAT, CDR2 FQNNGV.

The rearrangement links TRBV6-1 to TRBJ1-1; maybe TRBD1 (5 bases). The CDR3 is made up of 14 amino acids. With 5 bases removed from V and 2 bases from J, the gap between germline ends came to 12 bases. CDR1 and CDR2 (germline): MNHNS, SASEGT. The CDR3: CASSRPQGNTEAFF. DNA for the CDR3: TGTGCCAGCAGTCGTCCGCAGGGCAACACTGAAGCTTTCTTT.

CDR3 sequence: CAISAGPRETQYF. The CDR3 DNA follows: TGTGCCATCAGTGCGGGACCAAGGGAGACCCAGTACTTC. V gene TRBV10-3 combines with J gene TRBJ2-5; TRBD1 or TRBD2 may be the D gene (5 bases each). The CDR3 runs 13 residues. The germline V and J ends were trimmed by 4 bases and 5 bases, with 11 bases remaining between them. Germline V lookup: CDR1 ENHRY, CDR2 SYGVKD.

The chain joins TRBV25-1 to TRBJ1-2; D is perhaps TRBD1 (5 bases). The CDR3 has 14 residues. Trimming removed 6 bases at V and 6 bases at J, with 17 bases between. Germline V gene data show CDR1 as MGHDK and CDR2 as SYGVNS. CDR3 DNA sequence: TGTGCCAGCAGAAAGACGGGCCGGGGCCATGGCTACACCTTC. This codes for CASRKTGRGHGYTF.